This entry concerns a single TCR beta chain. What this receptor recognizes is not known. No much larger clone is present one base from it, and per-base qualities are unavailable. Each collaborating institution followed its own protocols to collect whole blood in K2EDTA tubes. Collaborator samples were shipped for TCRbeta analysis as frozen whole blood, isolated PBMCs, or DNA extracted from either sample type. At the junction V is shortened by 3 bases and J by 1 base, with 16 bases in between. Looking up the germline V gene (reference sequence) yields CDR1 SGHNT and CDR2 YYREEE. Counted from cysteine to phenylalanine, this CDR3 has 16 amino acids. Only the CDR3 region is kept as DNA, spanning 48 bases read in frame from base 1. This specimen belongs to a study of blood T cell repertoires in COVID-19 (dated by TCRdb to between 2020 and 2021). At the level of the whole study: Samples covering the acute and convalescent phases of COVID-19 were provided by collaborators in the United States, Italy and Spain. The prospective study material was composed of cDNA or gDNA derived from T cells, B-cell-depleted T cells, or PBMCs. Subjects who had been exposed to COVID-19, were actively infected with it, or had recovered from it provided the deeply sampled blood TCRbeta repertoires that made up the dataset. The repertoires were made available in a free public database intended to serve as a resource for research on the immune response to SARS-CoV-2. The samples were drawn from the first 160 participants of the ongoing ImmuneRACE study and from more than 1,000 subjects provided by 6 global collaborators. Nearly every sample came with metadata listing a de-identified subject ID, COVID-19 status, age in years and sex. Where available, HLA class I and class II types were obtained from metadata supplied by the sample provider rather than from assay-based typing. Overall study results and their limits: The amount of clinical and demographic metadata varied by source and participant and was provided uncurated.

TCRbeta CDR3 regions were amplified from genomic DNA using the immunoSEQ Assay, a bias-controlled multiplex PCR. Under the source paper's analysis protocol: Nucleated cell counts per sample were estimated from amplification of reference gene primers within the assay. To quantify the absolute abundance of each unique TCRbeta CDR3 rearrangement, sequence reads were collapsed and filtered. For each sample, productive Simpson clonality was calculated as the square root of Simpson's diversity index across productive rearrangements. TCRdb holds this immuneACCESS table with in-frame rearrangements only. Some clones are missing; in checked studies, unresolved V genes explain under half, and the rest has no known cause. From that table come the V and J calls and clone size; the DNA was used to work out D and trimming. The sample table shows 65,000 to 90,000 clones, and about 93% are seen once. The ten largest clones add up to about 7% of the sample.

The origin of this receptor is a human donor in a cohort sampled during active COVID-19. The rearrangement joined TRBV5-4 to TRBJ1-1; matching of 5 bases hints at TRBD1 as the D gene. The sequenced sample consisted of peripheral blood. The nucleotide sequence is TGTGCCAGCAGCTCGTCAGTACAGGTCGCGAACACTGAAGCTTTCTTT. Translated, it reads CASSSSVQVANTEAFF.